These 24 T cell receptor beta chains share one sample of origin, sequenced in a study of blood T cell repertoires in COVID-19. Some clones are missing from TCRdb's copy, which holds only in-frame ones; the method was immunoSEQ multiplex PCR. This sample yields some 460,000 clones, of which roughly 89% are seen a single time; approximately 4.5% belongs to the top ten. Sequencing input: peripheral blood. The source is a woman under 40 with acute or convalescent COVID-19.

V is TRBV7-3 and J is TRBJ2-2; TRBD2 matches at 11 bases. Germline V gene data show CDR1 as SGHTA and CDR2 as FQGTGA. J gave up 10 bases and V 2 bases, and 6 bases lay outside the gene matches. This CDR3 has 15 residues. Here the CDR3 DNA reads TGTGCCAGCAGCTTAGGTAGCGGGGGGGCCTCGGAGCTGTTTTTT. Translation: CASSLGSGGASELFF.

The rearrangement joins TRBV6-5 to TRBJ1-3; D remains ambiguous. Trimming stripped 4 bases from V and 7 bases from J, with 5 bases between. This CDR3 contains 11 residues. Per germline, CDR1 MNHEY and CDR2 SVGAGI. This CDR3 reads CASSSENTIYF. The CDR3 coding sequence is TGTGCCAGCAGTTCTGAGAACACCATATATTTT.

The V gene is TRBV6-5, the J gene TRBJ2-1; 10 bases line up with TRBD2. Looked up from germline, CDR1 is MNHEY and CDR2 is SVGAGI. J gave up 3 bases and V 9 bases, and 5 bases lay outside the gene matches. This CDR3 contains 14 residues. CDR3 region: CASYGLAVYNEQFF. In DNA, the CDR3 is TGTGCCAGTTACGGACTAGCGGTCTACAATGAGCAGTTCTTC.

The chain combines TRBV4-1 with TRBJ2-5; D remains ambiguous. V was trimmed by 3 bases and J by 0 bases, leaving 14 bases between them. The CDR3 length is 16 residues. Germline V gene sequence: CDR1 MGHRA, CDR2 YSYEKL. The CDR3 is CASSHSLGSYQETQYF. The CDR3 bases are TGCGCCAGCAGCCACTCCCTCGGGTCGTACCAAGAGACCCAGTACTTC.

As DNA, the CDR3 is TGTGCCAGCAGCTTGGCGCCAGGGGCACGCACAGATACGCAGTATTTT. Residues: CASSLAPGARTDTQYF. The chain combines TRBV5-5 with TRBJ2-3, with a tentative D call TRBD1 (6 bases). Trimming stripped 0 bases from V and 1 base from J, with 12 bases between. The CDR3 consists of 16 residues. CDR1 SGHKS and CDR2 YYEKEE come from the germline V gene (reference sequence).

V is TRBV2 and J is TRBJ2-3, with 7 bases matching TRBD2. CDR3 length equals 16 residues. Germline CDR1 SNHLY, CDR2 FYNNEI. The junction had 11 bases not matched to a gene; V was cut back by 6 bases and J by 2 bases. The CDR3 sequence: CASRATGTMNTDTQYF. In DNA form, the CDR3 reads TGTGCCAGCAGGGCAACCGGGACTATGAACACAGATACGCAGTATTTT.

V usage is TRBV19 and J usage is TRBJ1-6; 11 bases fit TRBD1. J was trimmed by 11 bases and V by 5 bases; bases with no gene match: 8. The germline V gene has CDR1 LNHDA and CDR2 SQIVND (reference sequence). The CDR3 length is 15 residues. CDR3 residues: CASSVVPGQGAPLHF. CDR3 DNA sequence: TGTGCCAGTAGTGTGGTACCGGGACAGGGGGCACCCCTCCACTTT.

This chain uses TRBV4-1 with TRBJ2-2, with 10 bases identical to TRBD2. Germline CDR1 and CDR2: MGHRA and YSYEKL. This CDR3 has 17 amino acids. V lost 4 bases to trimming and J lost 1 base; unmatched junction nucleotides: 6. CDR3 residues: CASSLLLAGVNTGELFF. The CDR3 DNA reads as TGCGCCAGCAGCCTCTTGCTAGCGGGGGTGAACACCGGGGAGCTGTTTTTT.

This chain connects TRBV14 to TRBJ2-7; possibly TRBD2 for D (5 bases). The CDR3 has 13 amino acids. Germline assignment: CDR1 SGHDN and CDR2 FVKESK. Deletions cut 4 bases from V and 3 bases from J, with 10 bases between. The CDR3 spells CASSRGIYYEQYF. The CDR3 region has the DNA TGTGCCAGCAGCCGAGGGATATACTACGAGCAGTACTTC.

The chain employs TRBV7-2 and TRBJ1-1; D remains unclear. The CDR3 has 15 amino acids. CDR1 and CDR2 (germline): SGHTA, FQGNSA. V was trimmed by 4 bases and J by 4 bases, leaving 16 bases between them. In DNA form, the CDR3 reads TGTGCCAGCAGCTCCGGACTGGGGATGGCCACTGAAGCTTTCTTT. As protein: CASSSGLGMATEAFF.

V and J are TRBV24-1 and TRBJ2-1, with D maybe TRBD1 (6 bases). V was trimmed by 8 bases and J by 8 bases, leaving 18 bases between them. Germline CDR1 is KGHDR and CDR2 is SFDVKD. The CDR3 runs 14 residues. The CDR3 bases are TGTGCCACCATGAAACAGGGAGACGGCGATGAGCAGTTCTTC. This codes for CATMKQGDGDEQFF.

The CDR3 region has the DNA TGTGCCAGCAGCCAAAGCGTAGCGGGGGGCCGACCCTACGAGCAGTACTTC. This translates into CASSQSVAGGRPYEQYF. The chain employs TRBV4-2 and TRBJ2-7, with 10 bases that match TRBD2. This CDR3 has 17 amino acids. Trimming at V came to 2 bases and at J to 2 bases, leaving 9 bases not matched to a gene. Germline V gives CDR1 LGHNA, CDR2 YNFKEQ.

The chain is built from TRBV5-1 and TRBJ2-3; maybe TRBD1 (5 bases). Trimming removed 3 bases at V and 5 bases at J, with 16 bases between. Germline CDR1 reads SGHRS; CDR2 reads YFSETQ. This CDR3 is 15 amino acids long. CDR3 amino acids: CASSSDARAKDTQYF. In DNA, the CDR3 is TGCGCCAGCAGCTCGGACGCCAGGGCTAAAGATACGCAGTATTTT.

A few counts support this clone. The DNA for the CDR3 is TGTGCCAGCAGCCCATCCGAGGACACTGAAGCTTTCTTT. This gives the protein CASSPSEDTEAFF. The chain combines TRBV6-6 with TRBJ1-1; D is undetermined. The germline gives CDR1 MNHNY, CDR2 SVGAGI (reference sequence). The CDR3 loop spans 13 amino acids. With 6 bases removed from V and 3 bases from J, the gap between germline ends came to 11 bases.

The rearrangement joins TRBV2 to TRBJ2-5; 7 bases line up with TRBD1. This CDR3 has 14 amino acids. Germline V CDR1 and CDR2: SNHLY, FYNNEI. The junction had 10 bases not matched to a gene; V was cut back by 7 bases and J by 5 bases. This CDR3 is CASNQGGRWETQYF. The CDR3 DNA follows: TGTGCCAGCAATCAAGGGGGCCGCTGGGAGACCCAGTACTTC. Variable domain in full (rest from reference TRBV2 and TRBJ2-5): EPEVTQTPSHQVTQMGQEVILRCVPISNHLYFYWYRQILGQKVEFLVSFYNNEISEKSEIFDDQFSVERPDGSNFTLKIRSTKLEDSAMYFCASNQGGRWETQYFGPGTRLLVL.

The chain recombines TRBV15 with TRBJ1-2; D may be TRBD1 (6 bases). There are 12 residues in the CDR3. Germline CDR1 LNHNV, CDR2 YYDKDF (reference sequence). The V gene lost 8 bases and the J gene lost 6 bases, with 13 bases spanning the gap. CDR3: CATLGAGNGYTF. CDR3 DNA sequence: TGTGCCACCCTGGGGGCAGGTAATGGCTACACCTTC.

The chain has TRBV7-9 and TRBJ2-3; possible D gene TRBD2, 5 bases. V lost 5 bases to trimming and J lost 8 bases, with 11 bases between them. The germline CDR1 and CDR2 sequences are SEHNR and FQNEAQ (reference sequence). CDR3 size: 12 residues. CDR3 bases: TGTGCCAGCAGCGCCCGGGGAAGTACGCAGTATTTT. This sequence encodes CASSARGSTQYF.

The chain carries TRBV10-1 and TRBJ1-1, with a weak D call TRBD1 (5 bases). Germline values: CDR1 WNHNN, CDR2 SYGVQD (reference sequence). With 6 bases removed from V and 6 bases from J, the gap between germline ends came to 17 bases. The CDR3 sequence is 14 residues long. The CDR3 is CASSAGGLGAEAFF. CDR3 DNA sequence: TGCGCCAGCAGCGCTGGGGGGTTAGGGGCTGAAGCTTTCTTT.

The chain links TRBV6-5 to TRBJ2-1; possibly TRBD1 for D (6 bases). The CDR3 loop spans 11 amino acids. With 8 bases removed from V and 7 bases from J, the gap between germline ends came to 9 bases. Looked up from germline, CDR1 is MNHEY and CDR2 is SVGAGI. The CDR3 protein is CASQQGNEQFF. The CDR3 nucleotides are TGTGCCAGCCAACAGGGTAATGAGCAGTTCTTC.

The genes are TRBV5-6 and TRBJ2-2, with D perhaps matching TRBD1 (6 bases). The CDR3 is 14 residues long. CDR1 is SGHDT, CDR2 YYEEEE, per germline. The germline V and J ends were trimmed by 3 bases and 6 bases, with 12 bases remaining between them. CDR3 sequence: CASSSIQGAGELFF. The CDR3 DNA reads as TGTGCCAGCAGCTCAATACAGGGTGCCGGGGAGCTGTTTTTT.

J is TRBJ1-6 and V is TRBV6-5; D perhaps matches TRBD1 (6 bases). CDR1 is MNHEY and CDR2 is SVGAGI in the germline V gene. This CDR3 comprises 14 residues. The ends were cut back, 9 bases at V and 6 bases at J, with 15 bases in the middle. CDR3 DNA sequence: TGTGCCAGTAGAAGGGACAAGACTAATTCACCCCTCCACTTT. Translating gives CASRRDKTNSPLHF.

The chain employs TRBV5-1 and TRBJ2-1; 7 bases fit TRBD2. Germline V gene data show CDR1 as SGHRS and CDR2 as YFSETQ. This CDR3 is built from 14 residues. The V and J ends lost 7 bases and 9 bases, in that order; junction bases with no gene match: 13. The CDR3 protein is CASFAGGTGGEQFF. As DNA, the CDR3 is TGCGCCAGCTTCGCAGGAGGGACGGGAGGTGAGCAGTTCTTC.

V is TRBV23-1 and J is TRBJ1-4, with 7 nucleotides matching TRBD1. TRBV23-1 is placed among ORFs of uncertain function. CDR3 length: 18 amino acids. V dropped 9 bases and J dropped 4; count of bases not matched to a gene: 20. CDR3 sequence: CARIGGTAPFKHNEKLFF. The CDR3 DNA is TGCGCCAGGATCGGCGGGACAGCCCCTTTCAAACATAATGAAAAACTGTTTTTT.

The chain has TRBV4-1 and TRBJ1-1, with TRBD1 matching over 7 bases. V was clipped by 3 bases and J by 0 bases; unmatched bases: 1. The CDR3 is made up of 14 amino acids. In germline, CDR1 is MGHRA, CDR2 YSYEKL. The CDR3 nucleotides read TGCGCCAGCAGCCATACAGGGGTGAACACTGAAGCTTTCTTT. It yields the protein CASSHTGVNTEAFF.